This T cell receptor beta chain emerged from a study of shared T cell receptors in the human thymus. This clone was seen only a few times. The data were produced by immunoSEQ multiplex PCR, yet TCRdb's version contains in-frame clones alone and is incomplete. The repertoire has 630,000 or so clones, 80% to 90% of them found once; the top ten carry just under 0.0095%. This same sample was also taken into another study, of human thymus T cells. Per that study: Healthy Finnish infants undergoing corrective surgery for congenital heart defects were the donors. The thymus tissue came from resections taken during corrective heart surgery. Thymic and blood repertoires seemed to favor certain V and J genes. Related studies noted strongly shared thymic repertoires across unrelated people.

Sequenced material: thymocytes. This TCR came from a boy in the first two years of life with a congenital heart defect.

CDR3 DNA: TGTGCCAGCAGCCTAGGGGGAACTAATGAAAAACTGTTTTTT. Translating it yields CASSLGGTNEKLFF. The rearrangement links TRBV5-8 to TRBJ1-4; possibly TRBD1 for D (6 bases). The ends were cut back, 4 bases at V and 1 base at J, with 8 bases in the middle. Germline V gene data show CDR1 as SGHTS and CDR2 as YDEGEE. The CDR3 covers 14 residues.